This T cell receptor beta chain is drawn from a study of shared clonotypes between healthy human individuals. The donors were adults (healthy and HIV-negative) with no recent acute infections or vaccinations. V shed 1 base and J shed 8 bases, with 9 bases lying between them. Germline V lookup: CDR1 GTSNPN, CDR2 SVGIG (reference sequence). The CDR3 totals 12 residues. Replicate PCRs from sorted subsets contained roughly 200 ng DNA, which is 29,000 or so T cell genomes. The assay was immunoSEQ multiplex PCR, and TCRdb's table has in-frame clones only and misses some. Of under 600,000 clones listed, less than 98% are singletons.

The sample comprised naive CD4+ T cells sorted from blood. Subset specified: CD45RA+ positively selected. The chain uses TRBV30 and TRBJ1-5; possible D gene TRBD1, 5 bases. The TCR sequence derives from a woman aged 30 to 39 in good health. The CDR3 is CAWSEGYEPQHF. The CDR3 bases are TGTGCCTGGAGTGAGGGGTACGAGCCCCAGCATTTT.